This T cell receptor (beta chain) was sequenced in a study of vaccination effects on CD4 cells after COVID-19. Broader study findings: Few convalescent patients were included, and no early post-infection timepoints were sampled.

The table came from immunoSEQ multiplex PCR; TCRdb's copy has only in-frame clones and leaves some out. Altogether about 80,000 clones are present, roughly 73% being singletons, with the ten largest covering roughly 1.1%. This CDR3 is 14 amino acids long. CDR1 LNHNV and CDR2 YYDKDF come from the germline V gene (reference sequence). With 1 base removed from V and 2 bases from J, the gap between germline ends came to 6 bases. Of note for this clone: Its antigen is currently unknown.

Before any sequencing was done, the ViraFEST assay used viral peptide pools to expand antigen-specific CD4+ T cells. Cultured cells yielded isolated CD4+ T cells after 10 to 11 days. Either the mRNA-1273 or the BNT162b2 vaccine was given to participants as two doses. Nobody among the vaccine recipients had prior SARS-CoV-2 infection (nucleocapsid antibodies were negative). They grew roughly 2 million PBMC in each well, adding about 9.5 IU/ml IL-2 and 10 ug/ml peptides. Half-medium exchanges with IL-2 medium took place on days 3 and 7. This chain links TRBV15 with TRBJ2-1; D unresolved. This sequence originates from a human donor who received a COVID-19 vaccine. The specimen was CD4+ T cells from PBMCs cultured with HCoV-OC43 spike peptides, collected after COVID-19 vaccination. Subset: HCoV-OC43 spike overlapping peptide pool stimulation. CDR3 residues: CATSRVSTYNEQFF. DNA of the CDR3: TGTGCCACCAGCAGAGTATCTACCTACAATGAGCAGTTCTTC.